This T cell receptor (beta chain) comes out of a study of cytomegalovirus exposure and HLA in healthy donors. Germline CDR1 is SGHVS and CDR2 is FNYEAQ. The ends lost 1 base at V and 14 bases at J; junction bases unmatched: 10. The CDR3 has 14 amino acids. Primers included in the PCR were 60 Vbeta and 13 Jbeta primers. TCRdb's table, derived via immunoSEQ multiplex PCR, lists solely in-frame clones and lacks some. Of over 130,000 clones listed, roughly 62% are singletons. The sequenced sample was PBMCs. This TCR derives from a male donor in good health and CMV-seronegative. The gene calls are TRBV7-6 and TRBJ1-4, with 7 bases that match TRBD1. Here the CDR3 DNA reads TGTGCCAGCAGCTTAGACGGAGTTGGGGGACAGCTGTTTTTT. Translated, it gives CASSLDGVGGQLFF.